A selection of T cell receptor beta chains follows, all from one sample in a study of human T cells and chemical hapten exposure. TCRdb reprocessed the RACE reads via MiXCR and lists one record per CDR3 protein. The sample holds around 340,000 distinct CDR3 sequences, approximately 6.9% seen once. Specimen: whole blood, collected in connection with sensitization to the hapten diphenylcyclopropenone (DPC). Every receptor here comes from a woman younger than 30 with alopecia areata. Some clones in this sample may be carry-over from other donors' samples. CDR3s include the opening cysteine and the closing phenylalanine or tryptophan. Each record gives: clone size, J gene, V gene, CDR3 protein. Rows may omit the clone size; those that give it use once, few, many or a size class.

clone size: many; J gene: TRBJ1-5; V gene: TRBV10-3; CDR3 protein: CAISGGDQPQHF
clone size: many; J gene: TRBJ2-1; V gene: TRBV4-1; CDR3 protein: CASSQVRLAVYNEQFF
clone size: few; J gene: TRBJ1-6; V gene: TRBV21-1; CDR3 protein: CASSTTMASPLHF
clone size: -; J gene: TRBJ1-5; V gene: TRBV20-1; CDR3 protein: CSAQDRGNQPQHF
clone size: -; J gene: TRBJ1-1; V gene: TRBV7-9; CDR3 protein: CASSTPGGTEAFF
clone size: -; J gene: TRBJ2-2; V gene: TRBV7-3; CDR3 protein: CASSPSGRDTYTGELFF
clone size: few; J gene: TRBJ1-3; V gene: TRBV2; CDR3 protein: CASITGYGNTIYF
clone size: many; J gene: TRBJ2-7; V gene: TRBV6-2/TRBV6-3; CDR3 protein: CASTGTGMREQYF
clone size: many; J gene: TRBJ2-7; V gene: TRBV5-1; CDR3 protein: CASSLANPRGAYEQYF
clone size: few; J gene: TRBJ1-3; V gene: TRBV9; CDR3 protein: CASSSHRADSGNTIYF
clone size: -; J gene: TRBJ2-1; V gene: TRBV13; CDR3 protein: CASSQGSEQFF
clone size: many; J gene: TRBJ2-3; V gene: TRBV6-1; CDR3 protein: CASRGTPNGPDTQYF
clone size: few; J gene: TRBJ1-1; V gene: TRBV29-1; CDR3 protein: CSFSKSLGGTEAFF
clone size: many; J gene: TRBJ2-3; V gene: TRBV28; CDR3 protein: CASSATGTSGWADTQYF
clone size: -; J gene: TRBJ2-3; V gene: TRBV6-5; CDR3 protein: CASSTQGIRSTDTQYF
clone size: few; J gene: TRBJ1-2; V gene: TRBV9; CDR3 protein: CASSGQDRGASFYYGYTF
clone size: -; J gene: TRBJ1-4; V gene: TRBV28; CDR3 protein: CASSLVNEKLFF
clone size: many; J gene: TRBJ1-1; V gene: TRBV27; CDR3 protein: CASSLEGAGTEAFF
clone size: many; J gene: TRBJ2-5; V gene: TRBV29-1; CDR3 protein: CSVAGSGGSQETQYF
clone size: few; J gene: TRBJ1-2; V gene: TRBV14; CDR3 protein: CASSQQGTNYGYTF
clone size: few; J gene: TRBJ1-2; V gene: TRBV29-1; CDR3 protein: CSATGEGYGYTF
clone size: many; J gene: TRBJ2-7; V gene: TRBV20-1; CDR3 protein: CSARDGSGGSYEQYF
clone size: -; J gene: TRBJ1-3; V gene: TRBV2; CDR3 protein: CASSGTAGNTIYF
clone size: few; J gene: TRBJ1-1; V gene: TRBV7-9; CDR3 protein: CASSPRTSPNTEAFF
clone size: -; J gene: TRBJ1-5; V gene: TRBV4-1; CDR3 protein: CASSQEGQPDQPQHF
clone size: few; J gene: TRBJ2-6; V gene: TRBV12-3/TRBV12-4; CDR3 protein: CASSPRTGANVLTF
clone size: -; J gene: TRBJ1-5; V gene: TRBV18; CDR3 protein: CASSRESDQPQHF
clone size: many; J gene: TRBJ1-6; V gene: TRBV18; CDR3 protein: CASSPGEGSPLHF
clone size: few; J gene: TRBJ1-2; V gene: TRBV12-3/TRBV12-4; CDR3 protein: CASSSVANPNYGYTF
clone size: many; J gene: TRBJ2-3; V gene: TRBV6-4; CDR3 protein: CAGTGTSGDSTDTQYF
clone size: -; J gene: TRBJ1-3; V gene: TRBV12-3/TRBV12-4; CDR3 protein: CASSSTGGDISGNTIYF
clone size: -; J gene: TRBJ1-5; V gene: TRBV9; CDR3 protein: CASSVTGDPFQPQHF